This TCR beta chain was sequenced during a study of CD8+ T cells in alopecia areata. Reverse transcription of extracted RNA yielded cDNA, which provided the sequencing template. Sequenced by immunoSEQ multiplex PCR; TCRdb stores in-frame clones only, minus some. The table lists approximately 120,000 clones, about 51% of them singletons. Regarding the study as a whole: Shared TCR sequences were less clear between patients than in mice, possibly partly from HLA diversity.

Samples from alopecia areata patients were lesional scalp punch biopsies and peripheral blood. This clone occurred a few times. The antigen is undetermined. The sample was NKG2D-low CD8+ T cells sorted from blood. This sequence originates from a human donor with alopecia areata.

This chain's CDR3 is CASDPGLAGRDQETQYF. The CDR3 DNA follows: TGTGCCAGCGATCCGGGACTAGCGGGTCGTGATCAAGAGACCCAGTACTTC. The rearrangement joins TRBV7-9 to TRBJ2-5; 12 positions agree with TRBD2. Trimming cost V 8 bases and J 2 bases; bases outside gene matches: 12. Germline CDR1 reads SEHNR; CDR2 reads FQNEAQ (reference sequence). The CDR3 loop spans 17 amino acids.